A single sample gave rise to the 22 T cell receptor beta chains below, sequenced in a study of PD-1 blockade in mismatch repair-deficient tumors. The data were produced by immunoSEQ multiplex PCR, yet TCRdb's version contains in-frame clones alone and is incomplete. The data show some 120,000 clones, with 86% seen just once and about 13% held by the top ten. This specimen consisted of peripheral blood, obtained 44 weeks after starting pembrolizumab. These TCRs come from an adult with mismatch repair-deficient cancer.

This clone was seen only a few times. The rearrangement uses TRBV15 and TRBJ1-4; TRBD1 agrees at 11 bases. The CDR3 totals 18 residues. CDR1 LNHNV and CDR2 YYDKDF come from the germline V gene (reference sequence). V shed 1 base and J 0 bases; nucleotides not matched to a gene: 4. CDR3 DNA sequence: TGTGCCACCAGCAGAGCCCCGGGACAGGGGGCAACTAATGAAAAACTGTTTTTT. It translates to CATSRAPGQGATNEKLFF.

This chain uses TRBV19 with TRBJ2-2; D is perhaps TRBD2 (6 bases). Per the germline V gene, CDR1 is LNHDA and CDR2 is SQIVND (reference sequence). Trimming removed 5 bases from V and 2 bases from J, with 15 bases in between. CDR3 length: 16 amino acids. In DNA, the CDR3 is TGTGCCAGTAGTGCACCGGGGAGGATCAACACCGGGGAGCTGTTTTTT. Amino acids: CASSAPGRINTGELFF.

This sequence joins TRBV11-2 and TRBJ1-4; the D gene is possibly TRBD1 (6 bases). The ends were cut back, 3 bases at V and 8 bases at J, with 16 bases in the middle. The CDR3 is made up of 15 amino acids. In germline, CDR1 is SGHAT, CDR2 FQNNGV. The CDR3 sequence is CASSFPGARGEKLFF. The CDR3 DNA reads as TGTGCCAGCAGCTTTCCCGGGGCCAGGGGAGAAAAACTGTTTTTT.

The CDR3 here is CASSLPREETQYF. CDR3 in DNA: TGTGCCAGCAGCTTACCCCGAGAAGAGACCCAGTACTTC. The chain is built from TRBV13 and TRBJ2-5; unclear D gene. The germline CDR1 and CDR2 sequences are PRHDT and FYEKMQ (reference sequence). The length of the CDR3 is 13 residues. V gave up 2 bases and J gave up 3 bases, with 7 bases separating them.

Only one count was recorded for this clone. This CDR3 reads CAISEVGFSIYEQYF. The CDR3 bases are TGTGCCATCAGTGAGGTGGGGTTTTCGATCTACGAGCAGTACTTC. This chain uses TRBV10-3 with TRBJ2-7; D not resolved. The CDR3 has 15 amino acids. V was trimmed by 2 bases and J by 3 bases, leaving 14 bases between them. Germline values: CDR1 ENHRY, CDR2 SYGVKD.

The chain has TRBV10-3 and TRBJ1-2, with 8 bases matching TRBD1. CDR3 length: 12 amino acids. J gave up 8 bases and V 6 bases, and 5 bases lay outside the gene matches. Germline assignment: CDR1 ENHRY and CDR2 SYGVKD. The CDR3 region has the DNA TGTGCCATCAGCGACAGGGGACAGGGCTACACCTTC. Protein: CAISDRGQGYTF.

V usage is TRBV5-1 and J usage is TRBJ1-1; the D gene is possibly TRBD1 (6 bases). The CDR3 consists of 13 residues. V was shortened by 7 bases and J by 3 bases, with 13 bases between the two germline ends. Germline CDR1 is SGHRS and CDR2 is YFSETQ. The CDR3: CASYRAGDTEAFF. The CDR3 DNA follows: TGCGCCAGCTACCGGGCAGGGGACACTGAAGCTTTCTTT.

The chain combines TRBV20-1 with TRBJ1-4; D call uncertain. Per germline, CDR1 DFQATT and CDR2 SNEGSKA (reference sequence). CDR3 size: 10 residues. The V end lost 2 bases, the J end lost 8 bases, and 3 bases lay between the germline ends. In DNA form, the CDR3 reads TGCAGTGCTAGAAACGAAAAACTGTTTTTT. Its protein is CSARNEKLFF.

The CDR3 DNA reads as TGCGCCAGCAGCCCGAACAGGGGGCCGTCTAGCGGGACCAGCTCCTACAATGAGCAGTTCTTC. Its protein is CASSPNRGPSSGTSSYNEQFF. The chain uses TRBV5-1 and TRBJ2-1; D is perhaps TRBD1 or TRBD2 (9 bases each). The V end lost 4 bases, the J end lost 0 bases, and 29 bases lay between the germline ends. The CDR3 runs to 21 residues. CDR1 is SGHRS and CDR2 is YFSETQ in the germline V gene.

The chain carries TRBV4-1 and TRBJ2-1; TRBD1 agrees at 7 bases. CDR1 is MGHRA, CDR2 YSYEKL, per germline. The CDR3 totals 14 residues. After removal of 1 base from V and 7 bases from J, the junction contained 4 bases not matched to a gene. The CDR3 spells CASSQGQGRNEQFF. The CDR3, as DNA: TGCGCCAGCAGCCAAGGACAGGGACGAAATGAGCAGTTCTTC.

The V and J genes are TRBV7-9 and TRBJ2-1; tentatively, D is TRBD2 (5 bases). V was shortened by 2 bases and J by 0 bases, with 17 bases between the two germline ends. The CDR3 length is 18 residues. Germline V CDR1 and CDR2: SEHNR, FQNEAQ (reference sequence). This chain's CDR3 is CASSLPSGSRASYNEQFF. CDR3 nucleotides: TGTGCCAGCAGCTTACCAAGCGGAAGCAGAGCCTCCTACAATGAGCAGTTCTTC.

V is TRBV4-3 and J is TRBJ2-7; 10 nucleotides line up with TRBD2. Germline-derived CDR1 and CDR2 are LGHNA and YSLEER. Trimming at V came to 0 bases and at J to 3 bases, leaving 2 bases not matched to a gene. This CDR3 is 15 amino acids long. DNA for the CDR3: TGCGCCAGCAGCCAAGATCGGACTAGCGGCTACGAGCAGTACTTC. Encoded protein: CASSQDRTSGYEQYF.

The chain combines TRBV6-5 with TRBJ2-7; D perhaps matches TRBD2 (5 bases). CDR1 MNHEY and CDR2 SVGAGI come from the germline V gene. The CDR3 totals 14 residues. Deletions cut 0 bases from V and 7 bases from J, with 13 bases between. The CDR3 here is CASSYSIVGEEQYF. In nucleotides, the CDR3 is TGTGCCAGCAGTTACTCGATCGTCGGGGAAGAGCAGTACTTC.

The J gene is TRBJ2-1, the V gene TRBV27, with D perhaps matching TRBD1 (5 bases). The CDR3 runs to 14 residues. From germline, CDR1 is MNHEY and CDR2 SMNVEV (reference sequence). Deletions cut 1 base from V and 6 bases from J, with 10 bases between. Here the CDR3 DNA reads TGTGCCAGCAGTTTATTAGAACAGGTCAATGAGCAGTTCTTC. As protein: CASSLLEQVNEQFF.

The chain employs TRBV7-6 and TRBJ1-2; no firm D call. Deletions cut 3 bases from V and 6 bases from J, with 11 bases between. Germline V gene lookup returns CDR1 SGHVS and CDR2 FNYEAQ. The CDR3 covers 13 residues. The CDR3 spells CASSFPGYDGYTF. CDR3 sequence (DNA): TGTGCCAGCAGCTTTCCCGGGTACGATGGCTACACCTTC.

The chain recombines TRBV27 with TRBJ1-5, with D maybe TRBD1 (5 bases). This CDR3 has 14 amino acids. The germline V and J ends were trimmed by 3 bases and 2 bases, with 8 bases remaining between them. CDR1 MNHEY and CDR2 SMNVEV come from the germline V gene (reference sequence). In DNA form, the CDR3 reads TGTGCCAGCAGTTTTGGGGGACGCAATCAGCCCCAGCATTTT. Its translation is CASSFGGRNQPQHF.

Only one count was recorded for this clone. The CDR3 nucleotides read TGTGCCAGCAGTTACGAACTAGCGGAGTACCTAGATACGCAGTATTTT. Amino acid sequence: CASSYELAEYLDTQYF. The rearrangement uses TRBV6-5 and TRBJ2-3, with 8 nucleotides matching TRBD2. The CDR3 has 16 residues. CDR1 is MNHEY and CDR2 is SVGAGI in the germline V gene. After removal of 2 bases from V and 5 bases from J, the junction contained 9 bases not matched to a gene.

The genes are TRBV7-3 and TRBJ2-1; 7 bases line up with TRBD2. This CDR3 comprises 17 residues. V dropped 1 base and J dropped 0; count of bases not matched to a gene: 6. Germline CDR1 is SGHTA and CDR2 is FQGTGA. CDR3 nucleotide sequence: TGTGCCAGCAGCTTAAATCAGCGGGGTTACTCCTACAATGAGCAGTTCTTC. This gives the protein CASSLNQRGYSYNEQFF.

This chain links TRBV5-6 with TRBJ2-5; D is uncertain. Germline values: CDR1 SGHDT, CDR2 YYEEEE. The CDR3 contains 15 residues. Trimming removed 4 bases at V and 5 bases at J, with 18 bases between. The CDR3 nucleotides are TGTGCCAGCAGCAATTTTTTTGAGGTCGGGGAGACCCAGTACTTC. It codes for CASSNFFEVGETQYF.

The chain links TRBV7-8 to TRBJ2-3; perhaps TRBD2 as D (6 bases). The length of the CDR3 is 18 residues. V lost 5 bases and J lost 4, with 25 bases in between. Germline CDR1 and CDR2: SGHVS and FQNEAQ. CDR3 in amino acids: CASSHRGRRDSRADTQYF. The CDR3 DNA follows: TGTGCCAGCAGCCATAGAGGCAGGCGGGACTCGAGAGCAGATACGCAGTATTTT.

The chain employs TRBV30 and TRBJ2-1; the D gene is possibly TRBD1 (5 bases). This CDR3 region has 15 residues. Germline V lookup: CDR1 GTSNPN, CDR2 SVGIG (reference sequence). The V and J ends lost 0 bases and 8 bases respectively, with 17 bases between them. Written as DNA, the CDR3 is TGTGCCTGGAGTGTACTCGGCAGGGCTGGGTATGAGCAGTTCTTC. Its translation is CAWSVLGRAGYEQFF.

The rearrangement uses TRBV5-6 and TRBJ2-7; D unresolved. Per the germline V gene, CDR1 is SGHDT and CDR2 is YYEEEE. Trimming pared 2 bases from V and 3 bases from J, leaving 12 bases between. The CDR3 runs to 14 residues. The CDR3 DNA sequence: TGTGCCAGCAGCTTTCTACAGACAAACTACGAGCAGTACTTC. This gives the protein CASSFLQTNYEQYF.